Here is one T cell receptor (beta chain) with its context. The method was immunoSEQ multiplex PCR; TCRdb's version includes in-frame clones alone and lacks a portion of them. The sample includes about 23,000 clones, approximately 81% of them seen just once. V trimming: 6 bases; J trimming: 7 bases; junction bases outside the gene matches: 12. In germline, CDR1 is MNHEY, CDR2 SVGAGI. The CDR3 is 15 amino acids. This sample was taken from a study of T cell changes during pregnancy in multiple sclerosis. The source is a female donor with multiple sclerosis, enrolled in a pregnancy study. Sequencing was performed on CD8+ T cells from peripheral blood mononuclear cells, taken before pregnancy. The V gene is TRBV6-5, the J gene TRBJ2-1, with TRBD2 identical over 7 bases. The CDR3 bases are TGTGCCAGCAGCCCCCGGGGGGAATTTTTTAATGAGCAGTTCTTC. Amino acid sequence: CASSPRGEFFNEQFF.